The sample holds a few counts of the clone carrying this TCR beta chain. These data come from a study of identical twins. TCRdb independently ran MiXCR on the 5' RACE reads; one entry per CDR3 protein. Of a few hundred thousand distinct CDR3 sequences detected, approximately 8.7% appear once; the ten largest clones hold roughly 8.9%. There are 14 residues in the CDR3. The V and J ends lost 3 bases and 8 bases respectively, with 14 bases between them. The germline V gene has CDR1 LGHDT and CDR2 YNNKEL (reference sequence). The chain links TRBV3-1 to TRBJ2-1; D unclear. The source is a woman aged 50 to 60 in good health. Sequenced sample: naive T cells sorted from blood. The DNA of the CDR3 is TGTGCCAGCAGCCAGCTGTCTCCACGGCATGAGCAGTTCTTC. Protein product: CASSQLSPRHEQFF.